The 14 T cell receptor beta chains given below trace back to one sample, sequenced in a study of beta chain features in type 1 diabetes. Study-wide findings and caveats: Shorter TCRB CDR3s, moderately but significantly so, were found in Type 1 diabetes patients in all four CD4+ subsets.

cDNA synthesis used the whole RNA isolate, giving expressed TCRB sequences. Sequenced by immunoSEQ multiplex PCR; TCRdb stores in-frame clones only, minus some. The sample holds around 46,000 clones; around 40% are singletons and the top ten take 0.1% to 0.15%. Their antigens are not known. Sequencing was performed on stem cell memory CD4+ T cells from blood. Source of these receptors: a young man with type 1 diabetes.

V and J are TRBV5-1 and TRBJ2-1, with 13 bases identical to TRBD2. CDR1 and CDR2 (germline): SGHRS, YFSETQ. V lost 3 bases and J lost 9; bases outside the gene matches: 12. This CDR3 region has 17 residues. In DNA form, the CDR3 reads TGCGCCAGCAGCTCAACCCCGGGACTAGCGGGATACGGTGAGCAGTTCTTC. Translation gives CASSSTPGLAGYGEQFF.

This clone was recorded a few times. V is TRBV15 and J is TRBJ1-2; maybe TRBD1 (6 bases). V was shortened by 0 bases and J by 8 bases, with 13 bases between the two germline ends. The germline gives CDR1 LNHNV, CDR2 YYDKDF (reference sequence). This CDR3 comprises 14 residues. The CDR3 spells CATSRDQGLGGYTF. CDR3 nucleotides: TGTGCCACCAGCAGAGATCAGGGGCTGGGGGGCTACACCTTC.

This clone was recorded a few times. The gene calls are TRBV5-1 and TRBJ2-7, with TRBD2 matching over 11 bases. The V and J ends lost 5 bases and 3 bases, in that order; junction bases with no gene match: 4. The CDR3 spans 14 residues. Looked up from germline, CDR1 is SGHRS and CDR2 is YFSETQ. The CDR3 nucleotides are TGCGCCAGCAGACCCGGGACTAGCGGCTACGAGCAGTACTTC. Translating gives CASRPGTSGYEQYF.

The V gene is TRBV4-3, the J gene TRBJ2-4; D gene ambiguous. The CDR3 has 15 residues. V was pared by 0 bases and J by 8 bases, with 14 bases between. The germline V gene has CDR1 LGHNA and CDR2 YSLEER. DNA for the CDR3: TGCGCCAGCAGCCAAGATAACCTTCCCGGGTACATTCAGTACTTC. This translates into CASSQDNLPGYIQYF.

This clone was seen more than once but under ten times. V usage is TRBV6-5 and J usage is TRBJ1-2; D possibly corresponds to TRBD1 (5 bases). Germline V lookup: CDR1 MNHEY, CDR2 SVGAGI. This CDR3 comprises 13 residues. Deletions cut 6 bases from V and 8 bases from J, with 16 bases between. CDR3 in amino acids: CASSRGAGRGYTF. In nucleotides, the CDR3 is TGTGCCAGCAGCCGTGGGGCCGGCAGGGGCTACACCTTC.

The genes are TRBV7-3 and TRBJ2-5, with 7 bases lining up with TRBD1. This CDR3 spans 13 amino acids. Trimming at V came to 6 bases and at J to 4 bases, leaving 5 bases not matched to a gene. CDR1 is SGHTA, CDR2 FQGTGA, per germline. The CDR3 nucleotides are TGTGCCAGCAGTTCTACAGGGGCAGAGACCCAGTACTTC. It codes for CASSSTGAETQYF.

The chain combines TRBV28 with TRBJ1-2; D might be TRBD1 (6 bases). V shed 7 bases and J shed 5 bases, with 11 bases lying between them. Germline V gene sequence: CDR1 MDHEN, CDR2 SYDVKM. This CDR3 is 12 amino acids long. In DNA form, the CDR3 reads TGTGCCAGCAAAGGGGGGGGATATGGCTACACCTTC. Translating it yields CASKGGGYGYTF.

This clone has more than one count but fewer than ten. The chain carries TRBV5-1 and TRBJ1-4, with 7 bases fitting TRBD1. Germline lookup yields CDR1 SGHRS and CDR2 YFSETQ. V lost 2 bases to trimming and J lost 0 bases; unmatched junction nucleotides: 4. The CDR3 is 16 residues long. CDR3 in DNA: TGCGCCAGCAGCTTTAACAGGGGTGCAACTAATGAAAAACTGTTTTTT. Its translation is CASSFNRGATNEKLFF.

This clone was found a few times. The V gene is TRBV2, the J gene TRBJ1-1, with D possibly matching TRBD1 (6 bases). The CDR3 consists of 13 residues. In germline, CDR1 is SNHLY, CDR2 FYNNEI. V lost 9 bases and J lost 2, with 13 bases in between. CDR3 sequence reads: CASSGHRNTEAFF. CDR3 DNA sequence: TGTGCCAGTTCGGGACACAGAAACACTGAAGCTTTCTTT.

V is TRBV7-9 and J is TRBJ2-5; D is perhaps TRBD1 (6 bases). V was shortened by 5 bases and J by 5 bases, with 9 bases between the two germline ends. CDR1 is SEHNR, CDR2 FQNEAQ, per germline (reference sequence). The CDR3 sequence is 12 residues long. CDR3: CASSPQGETQYF. CDR3 DNA: TGTGCCAGCAGCCCACAGGGTGAGACCCAGTACTTC.

This clone was observed a few times. This sequence joins TRBV10-3 and TRBJ1-1, with 8 bases matching TRBD1. The junction had 9 bases not matched to a gene; V was cut back by 2 bases and J by 7 bases. The germline V gene has CDR1 ENHRY and CDR2 SYGVKD. This CDR3 region has 15 residues. CDR3 sequence (DNA): TGTGCCATCAGTGAGACCTGGACAGGGAGTAATGAAGCTTTCTTT. Residues: CAISETWTGSNEAFF.

This clone was counted between two and nine times. The chain joins TRBV7-2 to TRBJ2-5; tentatively, D is TRBD1 (6 bases). Per germline, CDR1 SGHTA and CDR2 FQGNSA. The V end lost 5 bases, the J end lost 6 bases, and 13 bases lay between the germline ends. The CDR3 spans 13 residues. The CDR3 DNA follows: TGTGCCAGCAGCGAACAGGACAGCCAGACCCAGTACTTC. Protein: CASSEQDSQTQYF.

The gene calls are TRBV6-6 and TRBJ1-2; perhaps TRBD1 as D (5 bases). The germline CDR1 and CDR2 sequences are MNHNY and SVGAGI (reference sequence). V was pared by 0 bases and J by 3 bases, with 14 bases between. The CDR3 covers 16 residues. CDR3 residues: CASSYSIPREHYGYTF. CDR3 nucleotide sequence: TGTGCCAGCAGTTACTCGATCCCCAGGGAACACTATGGCTACACCTTC.

The J gene is TRBJ2-1, the V gene TRBV7-3; D not certain. The V gene's germline CDR1 is SGHTA and CDR2 FQGTGA. Trimming removed 2 bases at V and 8 bases at J, with 13 bases between. This CDR3 is built from 14 residues. The CDR3 reads CASSLAASSHEQFF. In nucleotides, the CDR3 is TGTGCCAGCAGCTTAGCGGCTAGTTCTCATGAGCAGTTCTTC.